The 27 T cell receptor beta chains below were found in one sample sequenced in a study of blood T cell repertoires in COVID-19 (dated by TCRdb to between 2020 and 2021). The library came from the immunoSEQ multiplex PCR assay. What TCRdb holds here is the immuneACCESS table cut down to in-frame rearrangements. Part of the clones is not present; checked against another copy, under half of the missing clones reflect an unresolved V gene, and the others are unexplained. The sample table lists around 36,000 clones, 75% to 90% of them with a count of one. About 6.5% of the sample comes from the top ten. The sequenced sample was peripheral blood. The receptors come from a human donor in a cohort sampled during active COVID-19.

The V call is TRBV21-1, the J call TRBJ1-6; TRBD1, the D gene given by the table, was not confirmed from the DNA. TRBV21-1 is annotated as a pseudogene. The CDR3 totals 18 residues. CDR3 nucleotides: TGTGCCAGCAGCAAAGATTTTAGGGACAGCTCCTATAATTCACCCCTCCACTTT. This translates into CASSKDFRDSSYNSPLHF.

The chain carries TRBV10-3 and TRBJ2-1, with 11 nucleotides matching TRBD2. The CDR3 sequence is 14 residues long. After removal of 4 bases from V and 8 bases from J, the junction contained 4 bases not matched to a gene. CDR1 ENHRY and CDR2 SYGVKD come from the germline V gene. CDR3 protein: CAISGLAGKDEQFF. The CDR3 region has the DNA TGTGCCATCAGTGGACTAGCGGGGAAGGATGAGCAGTTCTTC.

For the CDR3, the DNA is TGTGCCAGCAGTTTCCGGGACAACAATTCACCCCTCCACTTT. It specifies CASSFRDNNSPLHF. This chain links TRBV27 with TRBJ1-6, with D tentatively TRBD1 (6 bases). Germline CDR1 reads MNHEY; CDR2 reads SMNVEV (reference sequence). The V end was cut by 3 bases, the J end by 7 bases, with 10 bases between. This CDR3 spans 14 amino acids.

CDR3 nucleotide sequence: TGCAGCGCTGGTCGGAGCGGGGGAATCTCTGGGGCCAACGTCCTGACTTTC. Translating gives CSAGRSGGISGANVLTF. The genes are TRBV29-1 and TRBJ2-6; 8 nucleotides line up with TRBD2. CDR1 is SQVTM and CDR2 is ANQGSEA in the germline V gene. With 7 bases clipped from V and 0 bases from J, the junction kept 11 bases outside the gene matches. The CDR3 is made up of 17 amino acids.

The CDR3 DNA reads TGTGCCAGCAGCGCAGGACAGTACTATGGCTACACCTTC. Translated: CASSAGQYYGYTF. The chain carries TRBV6-5 and TRBJ1-2; tentatively, D is TRBD1 (6 bases). CDR3 length equals 13 residues. Germline V CDR1 and CDR2: MNHEY, SVGAGI. V was cut by 6 bases and J by 3 bases, with 11 bases left in between.

This chain uses TRBV6-5 with TRBJ2-7; possibly TRBD1 for D (6 bases). V was trimmed by 6 bases and J by 7 bases, leaving 16 bases between them. The CDR3 is made up of 13 amino acids. Looked up from germline, CDR1 is MNHEY and CDR2 is SVGAGI. The CDR3 DNA is TGTGCCAGCAGAATGGGACAAGCCAGGGAGCAGTACTTC. It yields the protein CASRMGQAREQYF.

The gene calls are TRBV7-2 and TRBJ2-2, with a possible D match to TRBD2 (5 bases). V lost 1 base, J lost 6 bases, and 9 bases lay in between. The CDR3 totals 14 residues. Germline lookup yields CDR1 SGHTA and CDR2 FQGNSA. In DNA form, the CDR3 reads TGTGCCAGCAGCTTAGAACTAGTGGCCGGGGAGCTGTTTTTT. It encodes CASSLELVAGELFF.

The chain has TRBV6-6 and TRBJ2-1; TRBD1 might be the D (6 bases). Trimming shortened V by 5 bases and J by 1 base, and 15 bases separated the two germline ends. The CDR3 is 16 residues long. Germline values: CDR1 MNHNY, CDR2 SVGAGI (reference sequence). The CDR3 here is CASSLPTGHSYNEQFF. CDR3 nucleotides: TGTGCCAGCAGTCTACCGACAGGTCATTCCTACAATGAGCAGTTCTTC.

This chain joins TRBV6-5 and TRBJ2-7; weak D call: TRBD2 (6 bases). Trimming pared 5 bases from V and 2 bases from J, leaving 13 bases between. Germline CDR1 reads MNHEY; CDR2 reads SVGAGI. CDR3 length: 14 amino acids. CDR3 sequence reads: CASSKLAVPYEQYF. CDR3 coding DNA: TGTGCCAGCAGTAAACTAGCCGTCCCCTACGAGCAGTACTTC.

The chain couples TRBV5-1 to TRBJ2-4; 10 bases are a match to TRBD2. This CDR3 is 17 amino acids long. Germline V gene lookup returns CDR1 SGHRS and CDR2 YFSETQ. Trimming removed 4 bases from V and 0 bases from J; junction bases left unmatched: 7. The CDR3 region is CASSLGGLAAAKNIQYF. Here the CDR3 DNA reads TGCGCCAGCAGCCTTGGAGGACTAGCGGCAGCCAAAAACATTCAGTACTTC.

The V gene is TRBV5-1, the J gene TRBJ2-7, with TRBD1 matching over 7 bases. The V segment lost 4 bases and the J segment 1 base; nucleotides outside the gene matches: 11. The CDR3 totals 16 residues. From germline, CDR1 is SGHRS and CDR2 YFSETQ. In DNA, the CDR3 is TGCGCCAGCAGCGGAAGACAGGGAAGTCAATCCTACGAGCAGTACTTC. Protein sequence: CASSGRQGSQSYEQYF.

The chain recombines TRBV27 with TRBJ2-5, with 13 bases matching TRBD2. The length of the CDR3 is 15 residues. The V and J ends lost 6 bases and 5 bases, in that order; junction bases with no gene match: 6. Germline lookup yields CDR1 MNHEY and CDR2 SMNVEV (reference sequence). CDR3 nucleotides: TGTGCCAGCAGACGGGGGACTAGCGGGGTGGAGACCCAGTACTTC. Protein product: CASRRGTSGVETQYF.

This clone was seen just once. The chain uses TRBV5-1 and TRBJ2-5; possibly TRBD1 for D (6 bases). Germline V gene lookup returns CDR1 SGHRS and CDR2 YFSETQ. The germline V and J ends were trimmed by 0 bases and 4 bases, with 10 bases remaining between them. The CDR3 loop spans 14 amino acids. The CDR3: CASSLARGGETQYF. CDR3 nucleotide sequence: TGCGCCAGCAGCTTGGCCAGGGGCGGAGAGACCCAGTACTTC.

This chain links TRBV2 with TRBJ2-1; weak D call: TRBD1 (6 bases). Germline V gene lookup returns CDR1 SNHLY and CDR2 FYNNEI. This CDR3 has 15 amino acids. The ends were cut back, 0 bases at V and 9 bases at J, with 15 bases in the middle. CDR3 in DNA: TGTGCCAGCAGTGAAGCGCTTCGCAGGGGAAGTGAGCAGTTCTTC. Translating it yields CASSEALRRGSEQFF.

This chain connects TRBV13 to TRBJ2-2; tentatively, D is TRBD1 (5 bases). CDR3 size: 13 residues. V was shortened by 4 bases and J by 3 bases, with 6 bases between the two germline ends. The germline V gene encodes CDR1 PRHDT and CDR2 FYEKMQ (reference sequence). CDR3 nucleotides: TGTGCCAGCAGCTCCAGGGACACCGGGGAGCTGTTTTTT. As protein: CASSSRDTGELFF. Using reference TRBV13 and TRBJ2-2 for the parts outside the CDR3, the full variable domain is AAGVIQSPRHLIKEKRETATLKCYPIPRHDTVYWYQQGPGQDPQFLISFYEKMQSDKGSIPDRFSAQQFSDYHSELNMSSLELGDSALYFCASSSRDTGELFFGEGSRLTVL.

This chain joins TRBV6-5 and TRBJ1-3; D may be TRBD1 (5 bases). Germline assignment: CDR1 MNHEY and CDR2 SVGAGI. This CDR3 spans 14 amino acids. With 6 bases removed from V and 3 bases from J, the gap between germline ends came to 12 bases. The CDR3 DNA follows: TGTGCCAGCAGCCTAGGGAGGGGTGGAAACACCATATATTTT. The encoded protein is CASSLGRGGNTIYF.

The chain couples TRBV5-1 to TRBJ2-2; TRBD1 agrees at 7 bases. The CDR3 has 14 residues. V lost 4 bases and J lost 6; bases outside the gene matches: 6. CDR1 is SGHRS and CDR2 is YFSETQ in the germline V gene. CDR3 amino acids: CASSVPTGPGELFF. Written as DNA, the CDR3 is TGCGCCAGCAGCGTCCCGACAGGGCCCGGGGAGCTGTTTTTT.

The chain has TRBV7-2 and TRBJ1-2; weak D call: TRBD1 (5 bases). CDR3 length: 13 residues. The germline CDR1 and CDR2 sequences are SGHTA and FQGNSA. Trimming removed 0 bases from V and 6 bases from J, with 8 bases in between. This chain's CDR3 is CASSLARAHGYTF. For the CDR3, the DNA is TGTGCCAGCAGCTTAGCCAGGGCTCATGGCTACACCTTC.

This chain connects TRBV19 to TRBJ1-5; D remains unclear. CDR3 size: 14 residues. Trimming left V 7 bases short and J 4 bases short, with 14 bases between. The germline V gene encodes CDR1 LNHDA and CDR2 SQIVND (reference sequence). The CDR3 loop is CASTLRGLNQPQHF. The CDR3 DNA reads as TGTGCCAGTACCCTCCGGGGTTTAAATCAGCCCCAGCATTTT.

V and J are TRBV5-1 and TRBJ1-2, with 9 bases aligning to TRBD1. The length of the CDR3 is 13 residues. Germline V gene data show CDR1 as SGHRS and CDR2 as YFSETQ. J lost 8 bases, V lost 0 bases, and 2 bases had no gene match. In DNA form, the CDR3 reads TGCGCCAGCAGCTTGGACAGGGGGCTCGGCTACACCTTC. Translated: CASSLDRGLGYTF.

The chain combines TRBV19 with TRBJ1-1; 7 bases match TRBD1. CDR3 length equals 16 residues. Unmatched junction bases numbered 9, after V lost 3 bases and J lost 2 bases. Germline CDR1 reads LNHDA; CDR2 reads SQIVND (reference sequence). CDR3 amino acids: CASSIQTGRFNTEAFF. CDR3 nucleotides: TGTGCCAGTAGTATTCAGACAGGGCGGTTTAACACTGAAGCTTTCTTT.

This chain links TRBV20-1 with TRBJ2-7; a weak D match, TRBD1 (5 bases). The CDR3 covers 11 residues. Looked up from germline, CDR1 is DFQATT and CDR2 is SNEGSKA (reference sequence). The V end lost 4 bases, the J end lost 5 bases, and 9 bases lay between the germline ends. This CDR3 is CSATSGHEQYF. Here the CDR3 DNA reads TGCAGTGCTACCTCAGGGCACGAGCAGTACTTC.

The chain carries TRBV6-2 or TRBV6-3 and TRBJ2-3; 9 bases align to TRBD1. In germline, CDR1 is MNHEY, CDR2 SVGEGT. The CDR3 length is 16 residues. The trim removed 2 bases at V and 7 bases at J, leaving 10 bases unmatched. As DNA, the CDR3 is TGTGCCAGCAGTTACCGCCCGGGACAGGGACAATATACGCAGTATTTT. It translates to CASSYRPGQGQYTQYF.

The chain couples TRBV18 to TRBJ2-1; 7 bases match TRBD1. The CDR3 sequence is 13 residues long. Germline V CDR1 and CDR2: KGHSH, LQKENI. V gave up 4 bases and J gave up 5 bases; unmatched junction bases: 2. The CDR3, as DNA: TGTGCCAGCTCACTCGGACAGGACAATGAGCAGTTCTTC. Protein product: CASSLGQDNEQFF. The complete variable domain, with remaining parts taken from reference TRBV18 and TRBJ2-1, reads NAGVMQNPRHLVRRRGQEARLRCSPMKGHSHVYWYRQLPEEGLKFMVYLQKENIIDESGMPKERFSAEFPKEGPSILRIQQVVRGDSAAYFCASSLGQDNEQFFGPGTRLTVL.

V gene TRBV7-9 combines with J gene TRBJ2-3; D gene ambiguous. Trimming cost V 0 bases and J 0 bases, with 4 bases left between them. The CDR3 contains 14 residues. Germline CDR1 SEHNR, CDR2 FQNEAQ (reference sequence). The CDR3 DNA is TGTGCCAGCAGCTTAGCGTCAAGCACAGATACGCAGTATTTT. Encoded protein: CASSLASSTDTQYF.

This rearrangement joins TRBV5-4 to TRBJ2-2; D gene unclear. The CDR3 totals 13 residues. Germline-derived CDR1 and CDR2 are SGHNT and YYREEE (reference sequence). V was clipped by 4 bases and J by 6 bases, with 10 bases between them. CDR3 nucleotide sequence: TGTGCCAGCAGCCCCCTTTCGGCCGGGGAGCTGTTTTTT. Protein sequence: CASSPLSAGELFF.

The V and J genes are TRBV19 and TRBJ2-1; D is undetermined. Germline V CDR1 and CDR2: LNHDA, SQIVND (reference sequence). V shed 8 bases and J shed 8 bases, with 10 bases lying between them. There are 11 residues in the CDR3. DNA of the CDR3: TGTGCCAGTGGCCTGGTGGATGAGCAGTTCTTC. Protein product: CASGLVDEQFF.